This T cell receptor (beta chain) was identified in a study of blood T cell repertoires in COVID-19. Looking at the study overall: The samples span acute and convalescent COVID-19 from the United States, Italy and Spain.

Across about two dozen US areas, participants ranged in age from about 18 to 100 years. Clinical histories supplied by participants themselves formed the basis of cohort assignment. This clone was counted once. Original analysis: Cell counts per sample came from amplifying reference gene primers. Sequencing was performed with immunoSEQ multiplex PCR; in TCRdb, only in-frame clones are kept and a portion is missing. That table furnishes V, J and clone size, whereas the DNA furnished D and trimming. Here the sample spans roughly 340,000 clones, approximately 89% being singletons. The V gene's germline CDR1 is WSHSY and CDR2 SAAADI. The CDR3 consists of 14 residues. Trimming took off 3 bases at V and 1 base at J, with 9 bases between the two ends.

Sequenced sample: PBMCs or T cells enriched from blood (not recorded which). The gene calls are TRBV10-2 and TRBJ1-1, with TRBD1 as a possible D gene (5 bases). This receptor was obtained from a man between 35 and 55 years old in a cohort exposed to, infected with or recovered from COVID-19 (not recorded which). The CDR3 DNA follows: TGCGCCAGCAGTGACAGGGCCGGGAACACTGAAGCTTTCTTT. Its translation: CASSDRAGNTEAFF.